A selection of T cell receptor beta chains follows, all from one sample in a study of cytomegalovirus exposure and HLA in healthy donors. The assay was immunoSEQ multiplex PCR, and TCRdb's table has in-frame clones only and misses some. The sample consists of about 82,000 clones, more than 85% of them appearing once. The specimen sequenced was PBMCs. These receptors came from a young man in good health and CMV-seronegative. Each CDR3 is given with its conserved first and last residue. D genes are given only for firm matches. Clone size, where shown, is once, few, many, or a class for clones that have expanded.

CDR3 protein: CASSLGEADNEQFF; CDR3 DNA: TGTGCCAGCAGCCTCGGGGAGGCGGACAATGAGCAGTTCTTC; V gene: TRBV7-8; clone size: NA; J gene: TRBJ2-1; D gene: NA
CDR3 protein: CASSFLAGYTDTQYF; CDR3 DNA: TGTGCCAGCAGTTTTCTAGCGGGGTACACAGATACGCAGTATTTT; V gene: TRBV27; clone size: NA; J gene: TRBJ2-3; D gene: TRBD2
CDR3 protein: CASSPSFGQGAEQFF; CDR3 DNA: TGTGCCAGCAGCCCATCATTTGGACAGGGGGCCGAGCAGTTCTTC; V gene: TRBV7-9; clone size: NA; J gene: TRBJ2-1; D gene: TRBD1
CDR3 protein: CAWSRGGGGELFF; CDR3 DNA: TGTGCCTGGAGTAGGGGGGGCGGCGGGGAGCTGTTTTTT; V gene: TRBV30; clone size: NA; J gene: TRBJ2-2; D gene: NA
CDR3 protein: CASSGDFASTDTQYF; CDR3 DNA: TGCGCCAGCAGTGGGGACTTTGCTAGCACAGATACGCAGTATTTT; V gene: TRBV10-1; clone size: NA; J gene: TRBJ2-3; D gene: NA
CDR3 protein: CASSQFGASWLFF; CDR3 DNA: TGCGCCAGCAGCCAATTTGGGGCATCATGGCTGTTTTTT; V gene: TRBV4-1; clone size: NA; J gene: TRBJ1-4; D gene: NA
CDR3 protein: CASSPGTPGGEQFF; CDR3 DNA: TGTGCCAGCAGCCCTGGGACTCCCGGGGGTGAGCAGTTCTTC; V gene: TRBV7-6; clone size: NA; J gene: TRBJ2-1; D gene: NA
CDR3 protein: CASSVSGETQYF; CDR3 DNA: TGTGCCAGCAGCGTATCCGGAGAGACCCAGTACTTC; V gene: TRBV9; clone size: NA; J gene: TRBJ2-5; D gene: NA
CDR3 protein: CASSLEGFGYPLHF; CDR3 DNA: TGTGCCAGCAGCTTAGAGGGGTTTGGTTATCCCCTCCACTTT; V gene: TRBV7-9; clone size: once; J gene: TRBJ1-6; D gene: NA
CDR3 protein: CASSLGLSPLHF; CDR3 DNA: TGTGCCAGCAGCTTAGGTCTATCACCCCTCCACTTT; V gene: TRBV13; clone size: NA; J gene: TRBJ1-6; D gene: NA